The rows below give T cell receptor beta chains drawn from one sample of a study of shared clonotypes between healthy human individuals. Sequenced by immunoSEQ multiplex PCR; TCRdb stores in-frame clones only, minus some. The data hold about 2 million clones, with about 95% observed a single time. The specimen was naive CD8+ T cells sorted from blood. The source of these receptors is a man aged 18 to 29 in good health. Both conserved end residues are part of each CDR3. The order of the fields is V gene, D gene, J gene, clone size, CDR3 DNA, CDR3 protein. The D gene is left open where the match is weak. The size field is filled for only some rows; it gives once, few, many or a size class.

v_call: TRBV5-1
d_call: TRBD1
j_call: TRBJ2-5
clone_size: NA
cdr3_nt: TGCGCCAGCAGCTTTCGGACAGGCTTCCAAGAGACCCAGTACTTC
cdr3_aa: CASSFRTGFQETQYF

v_call: TRBV19
d_call: NA
j_call: TRBJ1-5
clone_size: NA
cdr3_nt: TGTGCCAGTAGTATCAGCACCGGGACACCAGGAAATCAGCCCCAGCATTTT
cdr3_aa: CASSISTGTPGNQPQHF

v_call: TRBV5-8
d_call: NA
j_call: TRBJ2-3
clone_size: NA
cdr3_nt: TGTGCCAGCACCTCGGGGTTTTTGGGAGCCTTCACAGATACGCAGTATTTT
cdr3_aa: CASTSGFLGAFTDTQYF

v_call: TRBV28
d_call: NA
j_call: TRBJ2-2
clone_size: NA
cdr3_nt: TGTGCCAGCAGGCCCCTTGGGGCAGGGAGGAGCACCGGGGAGCTGTTTTTT
cdr3_aa: CASRPLGAGRSTGELFF

v_call: TRBV4-1
d_call: TRBD1
j_call: TRBJ2-4
clone_size: NA
cdr3_nt: TGCGCCAGCAGCCAAGATGGGACAGGGGTGGGCATTCAGTACTTC
cdr3_aa: CASSQDGTGVGIQYF

v_call: TRBV2
d_call: NA
j_call: TRBJ2-2
clone_size: NA
cdr3_nt: TGTGCCAGCAGCGGACAAGGGACCGGGGAGCTGTTTTTT
cdr3_aa: CASSGQGTGELFF

v_call: TRBV9
d_call: NA
j_call: TRBJ2-1
clone_size: NA
cdr3_nt: TGTGCCAGCAGCGTATTAGGGTACAATGAGCAGTTCTTC
cdr3_aa: CASSVLGYNEQFF

v_call: TRBV6-5
d_call: NA
j_call: TRBJ1-2
clone_size: NA
cdr3_nt: TGTGCCAGCAGTACTCGGGACCGCATACCTGGCTACACCTTC
cdr3_aa: CASSTRDRIPGYTF

v_call: TRBV7-9
d_call: NA
j_call: TRBJ1-3
clone_size: NA
cdr3_nt: TGTGCCAGCAGCTTAAATACAGGCTCTGGAAACACCATATATTTT
cdr3_aa: CASSLNTGSGNTIYF

v_call: TRBV5-4
d_call: TRBD2
j_call: TRBJ2-3
clone_size: NA
cdr3_nt: TGTGCCAGCAGCTTTAGCGGGGGGGCAGTGAGCACAGATACGCAGTATTTT
cdr3_aa: CASSFSGGAVSTDTQYF

v_call: TRBV6-5
d_call: TRBD2
j_call: TRBJ2-7
clone_size: NA
cdr3_nt: TGTGCCAGCGGCATAGGGACTAGCGTCTACGAGCAGTACTTC
cdr3_aa: CASGIGTSVYEQYF

v_call: TRBV6-6
d_call: NA
j_call: TRBJ2-3
clone_size: NA
cdr3_nt: TGTGCCAGCAGTTACGCCGATGAGGTAGATACGCAGTATTTT
cdr3_aa: CASSYADEVDTQYF

v_call: TRBV2
d_call: TRBD1
j_call: TRBJ2-7
clone_size: once
cdr3_nt: TGTGCCAGCAGTCTTGACAGGGGGCTTTACGAGCAGTACTTC
cdr3_aa: CASSLDRGLYEQYF

v_call: TRBV27
d_call: NA
j_call: TRBJ2-2
clone_size: NA
cdr3_nt: TGTGCCAGCAGTTGGGTCCAGGACACCGGGGAGCTGTTTTTT
cdr3_aa: CASSWVQDTGELFF

v_call: TRBV27
d_call: TRBD2
j_call: TRBJ2-2
clone_size: NA
cdr3_nt: TGTGCCAGATCCCCCGGAGGCGGGGGGTGGGGCACCGGGGAGCTGTTTTTT
cdr3_aa: CARSPGGGGWGTGELFF

v_call: TRBV19
d_call: TRBD1
j_call: TRBJ2-7
clone_size: NA
cdr3_nt: TGTGCCAGTAGTACCGCTGACAGGGGGCTCGAGCAGTACTTC
cdr3_aa: CASSTADRGLEQYF

v_call: TRBV6-1
d_call: TRBD2
j_call: TRBJ2-3
clone_size: NA
cdr3_nt: TGTGCCAGCATGGGACTAGCAGTGGATCAGTATTTT
cdr3_aa: CASMGLAVDQYF

v_call: TRBV13
d_call: NA
j_call: TRBJ2-5
clone_size: NA
cdr3_nt: TGTGCCAGCAGCCACAGGAGCGGCTACCAAGAGACCCAGTACTTC
cdr3_aa: CASSHRSGYQETQYF

v_call: TRBV28
d_call: NA
j_call: TRBJ1-2
clone_size: few
cdr3_nt: TGTGCCACCTCGAACTATGGCTACACCTTC
cdr3_aa: CATSNYGYTF

v_call: TRBV5-1
d_call: NA
j_call: TRBJ2-7
clone_size: NA
cdr3_nt: TGCGCCAGCAGCTTTTTAGGGGGTTCGCCCTACGAGCAGTACTTC
cdr3_aa: CASSFLGGSPYEQYF

v_call: TRBV30
d_call: NA
j_call: TRBJ1-5
clone_size: NA
cdr3_nt: TGTGCCTGGAGTGTGTCCGGCCTTAATCAGCCCCAGCATTTT
cdr3_aa: CAWSVSGLNQPQHF

v_call: TRBV7-3
d_call: NA
j_call: TRBJ2-1
clone_size: NA
cdr3_nt: TGTGCCAGCAGCCCCGGGGAGCACGAGCAGTTCTTC
cdr3_aa: CASSPGEHEQFF

v_call: TRBV7-9
d_call: NA
j_call: TRBJ2-7
clone_size: once
cdr3_nt: TGTGCCAGCAGCTTAGAGTCCCAAGAGCAGTACTTC
cdr3_aa: CASSLESQEQYF

v_call: TRBV27
d_call: NA
j_call: TRBJ1-1
clone_size: NA
cdr3_nt: TGTGCCAGCAGTTTTTTCCCGGACACTGAAGCTTTCTTT
cdr3_aa: CASSFFPDTEAFF

v_call: TRBV30
d_call: NA
j_call: TRBJ1-6
clone_size: once
cdr3_nt: TGTGCCTGGAGCCCGCAGGAAAATTCACCCCTCCACTTT
cdr3_aa: CAWSPQENSPLHF

v_call: TRBV28
d_call: NA
j_call: TRBJ2-7
clone_size: once
cdr3_nt: TGTGCCAGCAGTCATGGGGAACCGGGATTCGACGAGCAGTACTTC
cdr3_aa: CASSHGEPGFDEQYF

v_call: TRBV9
d_call: TRBD1
j_call: TRBJ1-1
clone_size: NA
cdr3_nt: TGTGCCAGCAGCAGGACAGGGGGGCCCATTGGAACTGAAGCTTTCTTT
cdr3_aa: CASSRTGGPIGTEAFF